One T cell receptor (beta chain) is described in this entry. Use of 60 Vbeta and 13 Jbeta primers characterized the PCR. Produced via immunoSEQ multiplex PCR; TCRdb's table is partial and in-frame only. Among about 170,000 clones listed, over 75% were seen once. The entry originates in a study of cytomegalovirus exposure and HLA in healthy donors. The V end lost 4 bases, the J end lost 0 bases, and 13 bases lay between the germline ends. This CDR3 is 15 amino acids long. Looked up from germline, CDR1 is SGHRS and CDR2 is YFSETQ. V and J are TRBV5-1 and TRBJ2-5; possibly TRBD1 for D (7 bases). Sequenced: PBMCs. The sequence came from a male donor in good health and CMV-seronegative. CDR3 in amino acids: CASSGGDSYQETQYF. The CDR3 bases are TGCGCCAGCAGCGGAGGGGACAGCTACCAAGAGACCCAGTACTTC. Drawing the rest from reference TRBV5-1 and TRBJ2-5, the complete variable domain is KAGVTQTPRYLIKTRGQQVTLSCSPISGHRSVSWYQQTPGQGLQFLFEYFSETQRNKGNFPGRFSGRQFSNSRSEMNVSTLELGDSALYLCASSGGDSYQETQYFGPGTRLLVL.